Listed here is a single TCR beta chain. Its target is not known. This entry belongs to a study of T-cell memory formation after mild COVID-19. Study-wide points: Pre-infection memory held some responding clones, suggesting pre-existing cross-reactive T cells responded. CD4+ bias marked clones expanding day 15 to 37, unlike balanced contracting clones. Mostly located in CM and EM were contracting CD4+ clones, with contracting CD8+ clones located in EMRA.

With constant-segment primers, 5'RACE yielded cDNA libraries of TCR alpha and TCR beta that carried sample barcodes and UMIs. TCRdb re-called the 5' RACE reads through MiXCR, storing one row per CDR3 protein. Of a few hundred thousand distinct CDR3 sequences in the sample, 15% to 20% were seen once. Germline lookup yields CDR1 SGHVS and CDR2 FNYEAQ. The junction had 8 bases not matched to a gene; V was cut back by 4 bases and J by 5 bases. The CDR3 runs 15 residues. The chain links TRBV7-6 to TRBJ2-5, with 9 bases fitting TRBD1. The receptor was derived from a man aged 18 to 35 who had mild COVID-19 (a few samples of this study predate the infection). Cell type and time point are not known. The sequencing sample was made of PBMCs or a T cell subset sorted from them (not recorded which). DNA for the CDR3: TGTGCCAGCAGCTCTGACGGGACAGGGCGGGAGACCCAGTACTTC. This gives the protein CASSSDGTGRETQYF.